A single sample gave rise to the 20 T cell receptor beta chains below, sequenced in a study of memory CD4+ T cells and cytomegalovirus serostatus. Method: immunoSEQ multiplex PCR; TCRdb's copy keeps in-frame clones and lacks some. The data contain around 60,000 clones, roughly 85% of them singletons. The sort gate was single viable CD3+CD4+CD8-CD45RO+ cells for memory CD4+ T cells. The source material was memory CD4+ T cells from blood. Receptors originate from an adult in good health and CMV-seronegative. Some clones in this sample may be carry-over from other donors' samples.

V is TRBV11-2 and J is TRBJ2-1, with TRBD2 matching over 12 bases. The V gene's germline CDR1 is SGHAT and CDR2 FQNNGV. Losses at the gene ends were 4 bases for V and 4 bases for J; bases not matched to a gene: 11. The CDR3 runs 18 residues. DNA of the CDR3: TGTGCCAGCAGCTCGACGCCTAGCGGGAGGGTAATGTACAATGAGCAGTTCTTC. Protein product: CASSSTPSGRVMYNEQFF.

This clone was detected a few times. The chain links TRBV29-1 to TRBJ1-1; TRBD1 agrees at 7 bases. The CDR3 has 12 amino acids. CDR1 and CDR2 (germline): SQVTM, ANQGSEA. J gave up 10 bases and V 4 bases, and 9 bases lay outside the gene matches. The CDR3 DNA is TGCAGCGTTGGGGGGGACAGAAGAGCAGCTTTCTTT. Protein product: CSVGGDRRAAFF.

This chain joins TRBV7-8 and TRBJ2-1, with D perhaps matching TRBD2 (6 bases). V lost 1 base, J lost 2 bases, and 12 bases lay in between. CDR1 SGHVS and CDR2 FQNEAQ come from the germline V gene. This CDR3 has 16 amino acids. The CDR3 sequence is CASSLVGTPTYNEQFF. CDR3 DNA sequence: TGTGCCAGCAGCTTAGTTGGGACTCCAACCTACAATGAGCAGTTCTTC.

V gene TRBV18 combines with J gene TRBJ1-2; possibly TRBD1 for D (5 bases). Germline V gene lookup returns CDR1 KGHSH and CDR2 LQKENI. Deletions cut 5 bases from V and 6 bases from J, with 13 bases between. This CDR3 comprises 13 residues. CDR3 bases: TGTGCCAGCTCAGGTGGGGGAACAGATGGCTACACCTTC. It specifies CASSGGGTDGYTF.

The J gene is TRBJ1-4, the V gene TRBV2; the D is unclear. The V end was cut by 4 bases, the J end by 6 bases, with 9 bases between. Germline V gene data show CDR1 as SNHLY and CDR2 as FYNNEI. The CDR3 covers 13 residues. CDR3 in DNA: TGTGCCAGCAGTGGAGGGAGGTATGAAAAACTGTTTTTT. It translates to CASSGGRYEKLFF.

This clone was counted only a few times. The chain links TRBV11-2 to TRBJ2-2; no definite D call. Trimming removed 0 bases at V and 5 bases at J, with 1 base between. The CDR3 covers 12 residues. CDR1 is SGHAT, CDR2 FQNNGV, per germline. The CDR3 DNA is TGTGCCAGCAGCTTAGATACCGGGGAGCTGTTTTTT. Translating gives CASSLDTGELFF.

This clone occurred a few times. The rearrangement links TRBV7-2 to TRBJ1-1, with a weak D call TRBD1 (6 bases). In germline, CDR1 is SGHTA, CDR2 FQGNSA. This CDR3 is 13 amino acids long. V lost 6 bases, J lost 7 bases, and 15 bases lay in between. Written as DNA, the CDR3 is TGTGCCAGCAGAACCACAGGGCCTTATGAAGCTTTCTTT. It translates to CASRTTGPYEAFF.

This clone was counted a single time. J is TRBJ2-1 and V is TRBV6-6; D gene unclear. This CDR3 is built from 13 residues. Trimming left V 2 bases short and J 8 bases short, with 10 bases between. Per germline, CDR1 MNHNY and CDR2 SVGAGI (reference sequence). The CDR3 bases are TGTGCCAGCAGTTACAACATGGGGTATGAGCAGTTCTTC. Protein: CASSYNMGYEQFF.

This chain joins TRBV7-2 and TRBJ2-2; the D gene is possibly TRBD2 (5 bases). CDR1 is SGHTA, CDR2 FQGNSA, per germline. V lost 4 bases and J 6 bases, leaving 15 bases between the germline ends. The CDR3 is made up of 15 amino acids. The CDR3 DNA reads TGTGCCAGCAGCTCCCCGACTATTACCTCCGGGGAGCTGTTTTTT. It codes for CASSSPTITSGELFF.

This clone was detected only a few times. The chain joins TRBV6-5 to TRBJ1-4; no clear D gene. The germline gives CDR1 MNHEY, CDR2 SVGAGI. The CDR3 sequence is 15 residues long. The ends were cut back, 0 bases at V and 0 bases at J, with 5 bases in the middle. The CDR3 DNA sequence: TGTGCCAGCAGTTACTCGACGGCAACTAATGAAAAACTGTTTTTT. This encodes CASSYSTATNEKLFF.

The sample holds one count of this clone. The chain combines TRBV7-2 with TRBJ2-3; 7 positions agree with TRBD2. Germline CDR1 and CDR2: SGHTA and FQGNSA. The CDR3 is made up of 15 amino acids. Trimming at V came to 5 bases and at J to 0 bases, leaving 5 bases not matched to a gene. The CDR3 reads CASSGGLVSTDTQYF. CDR3 bases: TGTGCCAGCAGCGGAGGACTAGTAAGCACAGATACGCAGTATTTT.

The chain recombines TRBV7-9 with TRBJ1-5; TRBD1 is a possible D gene (5 bases). The CDR3 covers 14 residues. From germline, CDR1 is SEHNR and CDR2 FQNEAQ (reference sequence). V was cut by 5 bases and J by 10 bases, with 18 bases left in between. The CDR3 loop is CASSQTESREPQHF. The CDR3 bases are TGTGCCAGCAGCCAGACTGAAAGCAGGGAACCCCAGCATTTT.

The chain has TRBV14 and TRBJ1-5, with a possible D match to TRBD1 (6 bases). Deletions cut 0 bases from V and 5 bases from J, with 11 bases between. The germline CDR1 and CDR2 sequences are SGHDN and FVKESK. This CDR3 spans 15 amino acids. Here the CDR3 DNA reads TGTGCCAGCAGCCAAGAGAGGGGGTATCATCAGCCCCAGCATTTT. The encoded protein is CASSQERGYHQPQHF.

V and J are TRBV5-1 and TRBJ2-3; D possibly corresponds to TRBD2 (6 bases). CDR1 SGHRS and CDR2 YFSETQ come from the germline V gene. V lost 5 bases and J 2 bases, leaving 21 bases between the germline ends. The CDR3 is 17 amino acids. CDR3 in amino acids: CASRPRGRNSDTDTQYF. CDR3 bases: TGCGCCAGCAGACCCCGGGGGAGAAACTCTGACACAGATACGCAGTATTTT.

The chain links TRBV28 to TRBJ2-2; D uncertain. The CDR3 spans 14 residues. Trimming stripped 7 bases from V and 2 bases from J, with 11 bases between. Germline V gene lookup returns CDR1 MDHEN and CDR2 SYDVKM. CDR3 region: CASIRRTNTGELFF. In DNA form, the CDR3 reads TGTGCCAGCATTAGAAGGACCAACACCGGGGAGCTGTTTTTT.

CDR3 coding DNA: TGTGCCAGCTCACCCCCGGGAATTAGCACAGATACGCAGTATTTT. Its protein is CASSPPGISTDTQYF. The chain links TRBV18 to TRBJ2-3, with TRBD2 as a possible D gene (5 bases). The CDR3 extends over 15 amino acids. Germline V gene lookup returns CDR1 KGHSH and CDR2 LQKENI. The V end was cut by 3 bases, the J end by 0 bases, with 10 bases between.

This chain uses TRBV28 with TRBJ2-3, with a possible D match to TRBD1 (6 bases). The CDR3 is 16 residues long. The V gene's germline CDR1 is MDHEN and CDR2 SYDVKM. With 2 bases removed from V and 1 base from J, the gap between germline ends came to 13 bases. CDR3 loop: CASSLIARGGTDTQYF. Written as DNA, the CDR3 is TGTGCCAGCAGTTTAATAGCCAGGGGCGGCACAGATACGCAGTATTTT. Full variable domain (missing parts from reference TRBV28 and TRBJ2-3): DVKVTQSSRYLVKRTGEKVFLECVQDMDHENMFWYRQDPGLGLRLIYFSYDVKMKEKGDIPEGYSVSREKKERFSLILESASTNQTSMYLCASSLIARGGTDTQYFGPGTRLTVL.

The chain joins TRBV7-9 to TRBJ2-5; a weak D match, TRBD1 (6 bases). From germline, CDR1 is SEHNR and CDR2 FQNEAQ (reference sequence). The CDR3 contains 14 residues. Deletions cut 2 bases from V and 7 bases from J, with 14 bases between. The CDR3, as DNA: TGTGCCAGCAGCTTATACAGGGACGCAGGGACCCAGTACTTC. Its translation: CASSLYRDAGTQYF.

The chain carries TRBV18 and TRBJ1-3; unclear D gene. Germline lookup yields CDR1 KGHSH and CDR2 LQKENI. The CDR3 sequence is 15 residues long. Trimming stripped 2 bases from V and 0 bases from J, with 8 bases between. The CDR3 DNA reads TGTGCCAGCTCACCAACGCGGTCCTCTGGAAACACCATATATTTT. This encodes CASSPTRSSGNTIYF.

CDR3 loop: CASPSREDEKLFF. The CDR3, as DNA: TGTGCCAGCCCCTCCCGAGAGGATGAAAAACTGTTTTTT. V usage is TRBV21-1 and J usage is TRBJ1-4. TRBV21-1 is tagged as a pseudogene. The CDR3 is 13 amino acids.